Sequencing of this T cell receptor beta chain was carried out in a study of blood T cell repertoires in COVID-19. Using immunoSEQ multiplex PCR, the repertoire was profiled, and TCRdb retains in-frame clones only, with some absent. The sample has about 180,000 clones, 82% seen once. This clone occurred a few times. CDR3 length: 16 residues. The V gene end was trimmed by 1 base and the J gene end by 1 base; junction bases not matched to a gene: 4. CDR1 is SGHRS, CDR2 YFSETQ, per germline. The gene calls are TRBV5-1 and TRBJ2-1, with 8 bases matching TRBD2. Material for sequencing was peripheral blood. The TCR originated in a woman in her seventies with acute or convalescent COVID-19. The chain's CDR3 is CASSLWRGVSYNEQFF. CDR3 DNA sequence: TGCGCCAGCAGCTTGTGGCGGGGGGTTTCCTACAATGAGCAGTTCTTC. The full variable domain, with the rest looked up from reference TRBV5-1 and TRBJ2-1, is KAGVTQTPRYLIKTRGQQVTLSCSPISGHRSVSWYQQTPGQGLQFLFEYFSETQRNKGNFPGRFSGRQFSNSRSEMNVSTLELGDSALYLCASSLWRGVSYNEQFFGPGTRLTVL.